The 28 T cell receptor beta chains reported below all come from one sample, sequenced in a study of blood T cells in healthy people across ages. Next came a second PCR, run for roughly 7 to 12 cycles, which used a sample-barcoded 5' primer along with a J-beta primer mix. TCRdb redid the calling of the 5' RACE reads with MiXCR, one entry per CDR3 protein. The sample lists around 800,000 distinct CDR3 sequences; 40% to 50% were seen once. The specimen was blood. The origin of the receptors is a man aged 60 to 69 in good health.

The chain uses TRBV30 and TRBJ2-1, with D tentatively TRBD2 (7 bases). The CDR3 covers 15 residues. V lost 0 bases, J lost 9 bases, and 18 bases lay in between. Germline-derived CDR1 and CDR2 are GTSNPN and SVGIG (reference sequence). The CDR3 DNA reads as TGTGCCTGGAGTGTTATCGGCGGGGGCCTTCTTGAGCAGTTCTTC. Translating gives CAWSVIGGGLLEQFF.

This clonotype was observed a handful of times. The rearrangement uses TRBV7-9 and TRBJ2-1; 9 bases fit TRBD2. The V and J ends lost 2 bases and 6 bases, in that order; junction bases with no gene match: 2. CDR3 length equals 14 residues. From germline, CDR1 is SEHNR and CDR2 FQNEAQ (reference sequence). The CDR3 coding sequence is TGTGCCAGCAGCTTAAGCGGGGGGACCAATGAGCAGTTCTTC. The encoded protein is CASSLSGGTNEQFF.

The chain has TRBV6-5 and TRBJ1-1, with a weak D call TRBD1 (6 bases). The CDR3 spans 16 residues. Germline V CDR1 and CDR2: MNHEY, SVGAGI. With 2 bases removed from V and 1 base from J, the gap between germline ends came to 14 bases. The CDR3 region has the DNA TGTGCCAGCAGTTACGGGACACTGATTAGGAACACTGAAGCTTTCTTT. Its translation is CASSYGTLIRNTEAFF.

This clonotype was observed a few times. V usage is TRBV4-3 and J usage is TRBJ1-2; no clear D gene. Germline V gives CDR1 LGHNA, CDR2 YSLEER. Trimming removed 0 bases from V and 2 bases from J, with 19 bases in between. The CDR3 length is 18 residues. CDR3 coding DNA: TGCGCCAGCAGCCAAGATATGCCAGCTTTTCCATTGAACTATGGCTACACCTTC. This translates into CASSQDMPAFPLNYGYTF.

V is TRBV7-3 and J is TRBJ2-1, with TRBD1 identical over 10 bases. Germline V gene data show CDR1 as SGHTA and CDR2 as FQGTGA. After removal of 0 bases from V and 6 bases from J, the junction contained 5 bases not matched to a gene. This CDR3 is built from 16 residues. The CDR3 loop reads CASSLTGGQGLNEQFF. For the CDR3, the DNA is TGTGCCAGCAGCTTAACGGGGGGACAGGGGCTCAATGAGCAGTTCTTC.

The V gene is TRBV10-2, the J gene TRBJ2-7; D is undetermined. TRBJ2-5 matches the DNA end more closely, so the J call is doubtful. The CDR3 is 12 residues long. CDR1 WSHSY and CDR2 SAAADI come from the germline V gene. CDR3 bases: TGCGCCAGCAGTGATCCTTGGCGGACCCAGTACTTC. This gives the protein CASSDPWRTQYF.

The CDR3 DNA sequence: TGCAGCTTCACCCCCTTGGGGGACAGGGGCGGCGAGCAGTACTTC. It codes for CSFTPLGDRGGEQYF. J is TRBJ2-7 and V is TRBV29-1; 10 bases match TRBD1. Per germline, CDR1 SQVTM and CDR2 ANQGSEA. The V segment lost 8 bases and the J segment 6 bases; nucleotides outside the gene matches: 16. CDR3 size: 15 residues.

As to this clonotype: One end of the junction does not line up with germline, which may come from a read error. V and J are TRBV10-3 and TRBJ1-5; a possible D gene is TRBD1 (6 bases). The CDR3 consists of 13 residues. CDR1 and CDR2 from the germline V gene are ENHRY and SYGVKD. The chain's CDR3 is CAISVGGNQPRHF. CDR3 nucleotides: TGTGCCATCAGTGTGGGGGGCAATCAGCCCCGGCATTTT.

A remark on this clonotype: Since a much larger clone is just one base distant, this may be a read error. The chain recombines TRBV29-1 with TRBJ2-4; 11 bases agree with TRBD1. The CDR3 contains 15 residues. The germline gives CDR1 SQVTM, CDR2 ANQGSEA. The V segment lost 3 bases and the J segment 9 bases; nucleotides outside the gene matches: 10. In DNA form, the CDR3 reads TGCAGCGTTGATGTGGGGACAGGGGGTGGACGCATTCAGTACTTC. Translated: CSVDVGTGGGRIQYF.

This clonotype occurred a few times. The chain joins TRBV7-2 to TRBJ2-3, with 8 bases lining up with TRBD2. The CDR3 spans 15 residues. Germline assignment: CDR1 SGHTA and CDR2 FQGNSA. With 5 bases clipped from V and 7 bases from J, the junction kept 11 bases outside the gene matches. The CDR3 reads CASSRSGGLRNTQYF. The CDR3 nucleotides are TGTGCCAGCAGCCGGAGCGGGGGCCTAAGAAATACGCAGTATTTT.

The chain is built from TRBV3-1 and TRBJ2-1, with TRBD1 identical over 9 bases. Per germline, CDR1 LGHDT and CDR2 YNNKEL (reference sequence). V trimming: 2 bases; J trimming: 7 bases; junction bases outside the gene matches: 12. CDR3 length: 17 amino acids. CDR3 loop: CASSQYSGTGIINEQFF. The CDR3, as DNA: TGTGCCAGCAGCCAATATTCCGGGACAGGGATAATTAATGAGCAGTTCTTC.

CDR3 coding DNA: TGTGCCAGCAGCTTGGTTTGGGGAGGCATTCAGTACTTC. Protein: CASSLVWGGIQYF. This chain uses TRBV5-5 with TRBJ2-4; TRBD2 is a possible D gene (6 bases). CDR1 is SGHKS and CDR2 is YYEKEE in the germline V gene (reference sequence). This CDR3 is built from 13 residues. Trimming stripped 0 bases from V and 9 bases from J, with 10 bases between.

This clonotype turned up a few times. This chain uses TRBV4-3 with TRBJ2-1, with TRBD1 identical over 8 bases. After removal of 0 bases from V and 7 bases from J, the junction contained 8 bases not matched to a gene. The CDR3 has 16 amino acids. Germline V gene data show CDR1 as LGHNA and CDR2 as YSLEER. CDR3 nucleotide sequence: TGCGCCAGCAGCCAAGATCTCAGGGGGCATGTAAATGAGCAGTTCTTC. It yields the protein CASSQDLRGHVNEQFF.

This clonotype was seen a single time. The chain links TRBV30 to TRBJ2-1, with D unclear. Germline CDR1 and CDR2: GTSNPN and SVGIG (reference sequence). CDR3 length equals 11 residues. Between the trimmed V and J ends, which lost 2 bases and 8 bases, there was a span of 7 bases. The DNA for the CDR3 is TGTGCCTGGAGTATTTTGGATGAGCAGTTCTTC. Amino acids: CAWSILDEQFF. Full variable domain (remainder filled in from reference TRBV30 and TRBJ2-1): SQTIHQWPATLVQPVGSPLSLECTVEGTSNPNLYWYRQAAGRGLQLLFYSVGIGQISSEVPQNLSASRPQDRQFILSSKKLLLSDSGFYLCAWSILDEQFFGPGTRLTVL.

This chain uses TRBV27 with TRBJ2-7; 10 bases agree with TRBD2. Germline values: CDR1 MNHEY, CDR2 SMNVEV (reference sequence). The CDR3 runs 14 residues. Losses at the gene ends were 8 bases for V and 2 bases for J; bases not matched to a gene: 6. The DNA of the CDR3 is TGTGCCAGCTGGACTAGCGGCGCCACCTACGAGCAGTACTTC. Amino acids: CASWTSGATYEQYF.

The chain joins TRBV20-1 to TRBJ2-5; possible D gene TRBD1, 6 bases. The CDR3 spans 15 residues. Germline loops: CDR1 DFQATT, CDR2 SNEGSKA (reference sequence). V was cut by 3 bases and J by 7 bases, with 21 bases left in between. The CDR3 DNA reads TGCAGTGCTAGTAGAGGGGGTAACACAAATCCGACCCAGTACTTC. Its translation is CSASRGGNTNPTQYF.

The CDR3 is CASSLGPTSSYEQYF. The CDR3 DNA reads TGTGCCAGCAGCTTAGGTCCAACCAGCTCCTACGAGCAGTACTTC. The rearrangement joins TRBV7-2 to TRBJ2-7; D uncertain. The germline V gene encodes CDR1 SGHTA and CDR2 FQGNSA. This CDR3 spans 15 amino acids. Trimming removed 1 base at V and 0 bases at J, with 10 bases between.

In its sample, this clonotype was seen a few times. The gene calls are TRBV10-3 and TRBJ2-7; D gene unclear. The V end was cut by 5 bases, the J end by 6 bases, with 14 bases between. This CDR3 comprises 13 residues. The germline V gene has CDR1 ENHRY and CDR2 SYGVKD. The CDR3 DNA sequence: TGTGCCATCAGTCCAGGCCCGGGTACCGAGCAGTACTTC. This codes for CAISPGPGTEQYF.

This clonotype was counted a single time. The rearrangement joins TRBV7-2 to TRBJ1-6; perhaps TRBD1 as D (5 bases). V was pared by 3 bases and J by 10 bases, with 13 bases between. This CDR3 comprises 14 residues. Germline V gene sequence: CDR1 SGHTA, CDR2 FQGNSA. The CDR3 sequence: CASSLRQSLSPLHF. The CDR3, as DNA: TGTGCCAGCAGCTTGCGACAGAGTTTATCACCCCTCCACTTT.

The chain combines TRBV29-1 with TRBJ2-5, with 9 bases that match TRBD2. There are 12 residues in the CDR3. CDR1 is SQVTM, CDR2 ANQGSEA, per germline. V shed 7 bases, J shed 4 bases, and the junction held 4 bases outside the gene matches. This chain's CDR3 is CSASTSGETQYF. DNA of the CDR3: TGCAGCGCCTCGACTAGCGGAGAGACCCAGTACTTC.

In the case of this clonotype: A much larger clone lies a single base off, so this may be a read error. The rearrangement uses TRBV29-1 and TRBJ2-1, with unresolved D. Germline CDR1 SQVTM, CDR2 ANQGSEA. This CDR3 contains 11 residues. Trimming removed 8 bases from V and 7 bases from J, with 12 bases in between. The chain's CDR3 is CSLGRANEQFF. The CDR3 DNA is TGCAGCCTTGGACGGGCGAATGAGCAGTTCTTC.

The genes are TRBV9 and TRBJ2-1; 15 bases align to TRBD2. The CDR3 runs 18 residues. Germline trimming cut 1 base from V and 5 bases from J; bases unmatched to any gene: 7. CDR1 is SGDLS, CDR2 YYNGEE, per germline. The CDR3 spells CASSVFGLAGGKNNEQFF. The CDR3 region has the DNA TGTGCCAGCAGCGTATTCGGACTAGCGGGGGGGAAAAACAATGAGCAGTTCTTC. The full variable domain, completed using reference TRBV9 and TRBJ2-1, is DSGVTQTPKHLITATGQRVTLRCSPRSGDLSVYWYQQSLDQGLQFLIQYYNGEERAKGNILERFSAQQFPDLHSELNLSSLELGDSALYFCASSVFGLAGGKNNEQFFGPGTRLTVL.

This clonotype was counted a single time. V gene TRBV15 combines with J gene TRBJ2-1; 14 bases map to TRBD2. V lost 8 bases, J lost 6 bases, and 3 bases stayed unmatched. Germline loops: CDR1 LNHNV, CDR2 YYDKDF (reference sequence). The CDR3 is 14 residues long. CDR3 nucleotide sequence: TGTGCCACCGCGACTAGCGGGGGGGGCAATGAGCAGTTCTTC. Translating it yields CATATSGGGNEQFF.

This clonotype was seen more than once but under ten times. The genes are TRBV4-3 and TRBJ2-4; 12 bases map to TRBD2. CDR1 is LGHNA and CDR2 is YSLEER in the germline V gene. V shed 0 bases, J shed 3 bases, and the junction held 12 bases outside the gene matches. This CDR3 has 20 amino acids. The DNA for the CDR3 is TGCGCCAGCAGCCAAGATCCCCCGCTAGCGGGGGGGCCGGGCAAAAACATTCAGTACTTC. This translates into CASSQDPPLAGGPGKNIQYF.

This clonotype was observed a single time. This rearrangement joins TRBV13 to TRBJ2-7; 8 nucleotides align to TRBD1. The CDR3 has 13 residues. The germline gives CDR1 PRHDT, CDR2 FYEKMQ (reference sequence). J gave up 10 bases and V 4 bases, and 9 bases lay outside the gene matches. CDR3 DNA: TGTGCCAGCAGCTCGGACAGGGAACAGGCCCAGTACTTC. This sequence encodes CASSSDREQAQYF. Full variable domain (remainder filled in from reference TRBV13 and TRBJ2-7): AAGVIQSPRHLIKEKRETATLKCYPIPRHDTVYWYQQGPGQDPQFLISFYEKMQSDKGSIPDRFSAQQFSDYHSELNMSSLELGDSALYFCASSSDREQAQYFGPGTRLTVT.

CDR3 region: CASSVRQNSKPQHF. CDR3 nucleotides: TGTGCCAGCAGCGTAAGACAGAATTCTAAGCCCCAGCATTTT. The chain uses TRBV12-3 or TRBV12-4 and TRBJ1-5; possibly TRBD1 for D (5 bases). This CDR3 has 14 residues. The V end was cut by 6 bases, the J end by 8 bases, with 17 bases between.

This clonotype was detected only a few times. The V gene is TRBV5-1, the J gene TRBJ2-3; D gene uncertain. Germline values: CDR1 SGHRS, CDR2 YFSETQ. This CDR3 is 16 amino acids long. V was pared by 1 base and J by 0 bases, with 12 bases between. This CDR3 is CASSLSVLASTDTQYF. Written as DNA, the CDR3 is TGCGCCAGCAGCTTGAGTGTATTAGCTAGCACAGATACGCAGTATTTT.

The CDR3 region has the DNA TGCAGTGCTAGAGGTTCCGGGACAAGGACCTACGAGCAGTTCTTC. Its translation: CSARGSGTRTYEQFF. The genes are TRBV20-1 and TRBJ2-1; weak D call: TRBD1 (6 bases). From germline, CDR1 is DFQATT and CDR2 SNEGSKA (reference sequence). This CDR3 region has 15 residues. Trimming pared 1 base from V and 10 bases from J, leaving 20 bases between.